Listed here are 10 T cell receptor beta chains from one sample, sequenced in a study of blood T cells in healthy people across ages. Combining a sample-barcoded 5' primer with a J-beta primer mix, a second PCR ran for about 7 to 11 cycles. Each CDR3 protein is one row after TCRdb ran MiXCR on the 5' RACE reads. The sample records approximately 850,000 distinct CDR3 sequences, roughly 50% being singletons. The source material was blood. The receptors here all came from a man aged 25-40 years in good health.

This chain connects TRBV3-1 to TRBJ2-4, with 12 nucleotides matching TRBD1. Gene TRBJ2-5 matches the end of the DNA better, so the J call may be wrong. The CDR3 is made up of 15 amino acids. CDR1 is LGHDT, CDR2 YNNKEL, per germline (reference sequence). The CDR3 region has the DNA TGTGCCAGCAGCCCCGGGACAGGGGGCATGGAGACCCAGTACTTC. Translated: CASSPGTGGMETQYF.

The chain has TRBV20-1 and TRBJ2-5; TRBD1 agrees at 7 bases. The CDR3 totals 15 residues. V shed 3 bases, J shed 1 base, and the junction held 8 bases outside the gene matches. From germline, CDR1 is DFQATT and CDR2 SNEGSKA (reference sequence). As DNA, the CDR3 is TGCAGTGCTAGCACCCCGGACAGGACCCAAGAGACCCAGTACTTC. Protein product: CSASTPDRTQETQYF.

This clonotype has a handful of counts. The V gene is TRBV20-1, the J gene TRBJ2-5, with 9 bases matching TRBD2. Germline V CDR1 and CDR2: DFQATT, SNEGSKA (reference sequence). The V segment lost 6 bases and the J segment 1 base; nucleotides outside the gene matches: 6. The CDR3 spans 14 residues. The chain's CDR3 is CSARHSGGQETQYF. The CDR3 bases are TGCAGTGCCCGTCATAGCGGGGGCCAAGAGACCCAGTACTTC.

The V and J genes are TRBV20-1 and TRBJ2-7, with 9 bases aligning to TRBD2. The assigned J gene may be wrong: the sequence end matches TRBJ2-5 better. There are 13 residues in the CDR3. Looked up from germline, CDR1 is DFQATT and CDR2 is SNEGSKA (reference sequence). Here the CDR3 reads CSALAGGEETQYF. The CDR3 region has the DNA TGCAGTGCCCTTGCGGGGGGGGAGGAGACCCAGTACTTC.

This clonotype came up a few times. The chain employs TRBV12-3 or TRBV12-4 and TRBJ2-4; 9 bases are a match to TRBD2. The V segment lost 5 bases and the J segment 5 bases; nucleotides outside the gene matches: 7. There are 15 residues in the CDR3. CDR3 residues: CASSPSGMLQNIQYF. CDR3 bases: TGTGCCAGCAGTCCTAGCGGGATGCTCCAAAACATTCAGTACTTC.

V gene TRBV12-3 or TRBV12-4 combines with J gene TRBJ2-6; D is uncertain. The CDR3 extends over 16 amino acids. The V end was cut by 3 bases, the J end by 0 bases, with 9 bases between. CDR3 loop: CASSFIDGSGANVLTF. CDR3 in DNA: TGTGCCAGCAGTTTTATCGACGGCTCTGGGGCCAACGTCCTGACTTTC.

This chain links TRBV3-1 with TRBJ2-5; D is undetermined. The germline V gene encodes CDR1 LGHDT and CDR2 YNNKEL (reference sequence). The CDR3 runs to 14 residues. Trimming removed 1 base from V and 3 bases from J, with 9 bases in between. As DNA, the CDR3 is TGTGCCAGCAGCCAAGGCGCCGCAAAAGAGACCCAGTACTTC. Its translation is CASSQGAAKETQYF.

This chain links TRBV7-6 with TRBJ2-7, with TRBD2 matching 10 bases. J lost 4 bases, V lost 5 bases, and 8 bases had no gene match. The CDR3 spans 15 residues. Germline lookup yields CDR1 SGHVS and CDR2 FNYEAQ. The CDR3 DNA reads as TGTGCCAGCAGCCCCGTAGCGGGAGGTGTGTACGAGCAGTACTTC. It codes for CASSPVAGGVYEQYF. The full variable domain, completed using reference TRBV7-6 and TRBJ2-7, is GAGVSQSPRYKVTKRGQDVALRCDPISGHVSLYWYRQALGQGPEFLTYFNYEAQQDKSGLPNDRFSAERPEGSISTLTIQRTEQRDSAMYRCASSPVAGGVYEQYFGPGTRLTVT.

This clonotype was seen only once. J is TRBJ2-1 and V is TRBV20-1; 9 nucleotides agree with TRBD2. J lost 6 bases, V lost 5 bases, and 8 bases had no gene match. Germline CDR1 is DFQATT and CDR2 is SNEGSKA (reference sequence). The CDR3 runs to 14 residues. CDR3 in amino acids: CSAGPSGTSNEQFF. The DNA of the CDR3 is TGCAGTGCTGGGCCTAGCGGGACCTCCAATGAGCAGTTCTTC.

This clonotype came up a few times. The chain uses TRBV29-1 and TRBJ2-7, with D perhaps TRBD2 (5 bases). The V and J ends lost 6 bases and 3 bases respectively, with 12 bases between them. The CDR3 length is 12 residues. Germline CDR1 is SQVTM and CDR2 is ANQGSEA. CDR3 in amino acids: CSVMRVGYEQYF. CDR3 nucleotides: TGCAGCGTGATGAGGGTCGGCTACGAGCAGTACTTC.